This TCR beta chain originates from a study of shared clonotypes between healthy human individuals. Study observations and caveats: The donor pool, a small one, limited the genetic and exposure-history diversity represented.

Donors were healthy HIV-negative adults without recent acute infections or vaccinations. Of note for this clone: The target antigen is unknown.

The unsorted PBMC replicate PCRs were performed with about 300 ng DNA, 25,000 to 30,000 T cell genomes. TCRdb's table, derived via immunoSEQ multiplex PCR, lists solely in-frame clones and lacks some. The table lists about half a million clones, 79% of them singletons. The V gene's germline CDR1 is MNHNS and CDR2 SASEGT. Between the trimmed V and J ends, which lost 4 bases and 9 bases, there was a span of 18 bases. The CDR3 length is 14 residues. The J gene is TRBJ1-2, the V gene TRBV6-1; no reliable D call. The specimen was PBMCs. This receptor was identified in a woman aged 40-49 years in good health. Some clones in this sample may be carry-over from other donors' samples. CDR3: CASSGTSSPERYTF. The CDR3 DNA sequence: TGTGCCAGCAGTGGAACGTCTTCTCCCGAACGCTACACCTTC.